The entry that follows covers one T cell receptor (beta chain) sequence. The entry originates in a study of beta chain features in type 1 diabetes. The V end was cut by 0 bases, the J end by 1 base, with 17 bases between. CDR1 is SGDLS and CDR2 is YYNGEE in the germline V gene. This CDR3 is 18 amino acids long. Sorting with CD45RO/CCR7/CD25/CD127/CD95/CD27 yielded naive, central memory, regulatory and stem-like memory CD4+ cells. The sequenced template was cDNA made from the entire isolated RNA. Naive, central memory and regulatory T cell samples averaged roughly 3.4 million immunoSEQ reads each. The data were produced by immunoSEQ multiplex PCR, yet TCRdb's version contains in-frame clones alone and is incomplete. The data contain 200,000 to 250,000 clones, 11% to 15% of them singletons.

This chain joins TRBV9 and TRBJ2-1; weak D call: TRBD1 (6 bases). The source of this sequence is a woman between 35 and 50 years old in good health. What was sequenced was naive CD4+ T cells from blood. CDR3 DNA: TGTGCCAGCAGCGTAGTCGCCGTGGGGGACATATCCTACAATGAGCAGTTCTTC. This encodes CASSVVAVGDISYNEQFF.